This passage covers 29 T cell receptor beta chains from one sample sequenced in a study of Ad26.COV2.S vaccination and SARS-CoV-2 variants. The treatment here: some 19 received Ad26.COV2.S at low or high dose, single or two shots; 5 received placebo; per-sample allocation not given. Material that was analyzed had been drawn on day 63 after the first vaccine or placebo injection. Libraries were prepared by immunoSEQ multiplex PCR; TCRdb keeps only in-frame clonotypes and omits some of them. The table records fewer than 900,000 clones, approximately 88% of them present only once. This specimen was peripheral blood, taken in a trial of Ad26.COV2.S vaccine versus placebo. The receptors come from a person between 18 and 60 years old who received the Ad26.COV2.S COVID-19 vaccine or a placebo.

The V call is TRBV5-1, the J call TRBJ2-5, with D maybe TRBD2 (5 bases). V was trimmed by 1 base and J by 2 bases, leaving 12 bases between them. This CDR3 is built from 15 residues. Germline-derived CDR1 and CDR2 are SGHRS and YFSETQ. The CDR3 DNA follows: TGCGCCAGCAGCTTGCTAGCCAGGACTCAAGAGACCCAGTACTTC. It codes for CASSLLARTQETQYF. The variable domain in full, with the rest retrieved from reference TRBV5-1 and TRBJ2-5, is KAGVTQTPRYLIKTRGQQVTLSCSPISGHRSVSWYQQTPGQGLQFLFEYFSETQRNKGNFPGRFSGRQFSNSRSEMNVSTLELGDSALYLCASSLLARTQETQYFGPGTRLLVL.

About this clone: At the DNA level, this CDR3 is encoded by other sequences in the same sample as well. This rearrangement joins TRBV6-5 to TRBJ1-2; possible D gene TRBD1, 5 bases. V was trimmed by 3 bases and J by 5 bases, leaving 7 bases between them. Germline lookup yields CDR1 MNHEY and CDR2 SVGAGI. The length of the CDR3 is 12 residues. CDR3 nucleotides: TGTGCCAGCAGTTATGGGGGATATGGCTACACCTTC. Translated: CASSYGGYGYTF.

A word on this clone: The junction does not match germline at one end; this may be a read error. This rearrangement joins TRBV24-1 to TRBJ2-2; weak D call: TRBD1 (7 bases). CDR3 length: 20 residues. Germline V gene lookup returns CDR1 KGHDR and CDR2 SFDVKD. The CDR3 nucleotides are TGTGCCCCCAGTAAGGGGGGTCAAGGGGGCTGGGGCGTGAACACCGGGGAGCTGTTTTTT. As protein: CAPSKGGQGGWGVNTGELFF.

The chain recombines TRBV7-9 with TRBJ2-1, with D possibly being TRBD2 (5 bases). This CDR3 contains 15 residues. Germline V gives CDR1 SEHNR, CDR2 FQNEAQ (reference sequence). The V end lost 5 bases, the J end lost 9 bases, and 20 bases lay between the germline ends. The CDR3 is CASSPPGRRGGEQFF. The CDR3 bases are TGTGCCAGCAGCCCACCGGGCCGCCGAGGAGGTGAGCAGTTCTTC.

V gene TRBV11-2 combines with J gene TRBJ2-7; 8 bases are a match to TRBD2. Germline V CDR1 and CDR2: SGHAT, FQNNGV. Trimming at V came to 4 bases and at J to 4 bases, leaving 6 bases not matched to a gene. The length of the CDR3 is 14 residues. CDR3 DNA: TGTGCCAGCAGCTCTCCGGTAGCGGGGTACGAGCAGTACTTC. This translates into CASSSPVAGYEQYF.

This chain uses TRBV19 with TRBJ2-6, with a possible D match to TRBD2 (6 bases). CDR1 and CDR2 (germline): LNHDA, SQIVND (reference sequence). This CDR3 is built from 18 residues. V dropped 5 bases and J dropped 3 bases, with 20 bases sitting between them. The CDR3 protein is CASSGYMVPGGGANVLTF. DNA for the CDR3: TGTGCCAGTAGTGGATACATGGTCCCCGGGGGTGGGGCCAACGTCCTGACTTTC.

This chain connects TRBV19 to TRBJ2-5; D may match TRBD1 or TRBD2 (6 bases each). The germline V gene has CDR1 LNHDA and CDR2 SQIVND (reference sequence). The CDR3 runs to 13 residues. Trimming removed 10 bases from V and 7 bases from J, with 19 bases in between. Here the CDR3 DNA reads TGTGCCAATAAGGGGGACTCGGAAGGGACCCAGTACTTC. Translating it yields CANKGDSEGTQYF.

The rearrangement links TRBV7-9 to TRBJ1-2; possibly TRBD1 for D (6 bases). In germline, CDR1 is SEHNR, CDR2 FQNEAQ (reference sequence). Trimming took off 1 base at V and 8 bases at J, with 14 bases between the two ends. CDR3 length equals 14 residues. The CDR3 region has the DNA TGTGCCAGCAGCTTAGGATGGCAGGGGTGGGGCTACACCTTC. It encodes CASSLGWQGWGYTF. The full variable domain, rest sourced from reference TRBV7-9 and TRBJ1-2, is DTGVSQNPRHKITKRGQNVTFRCDPISEHNRLYWYRQTLGQGPEFLTYFQNEAQLEKSRLLSDRFSAERPKGSFSTLEIQRTEQGDSAMYLCASSLGWQGWGYTFGSGTRLTVV.

The chain carries TRBV4-1 and TRBJ2-3; TRBD2 might be the D (5 bases). The germline V gene encodes CDR1 MGHRA and CDR2 YSYEKL. The CDR3 runs to 18 residues. Trimming stripped 1 base from V and 5 bases from J, with 22 bases between. The CDR3 loop reads CASSQGSGYDPRGDTQYF. CDR3 nucleotide sequence: TGCGCCAGCAGCCAAGGGTCTGGCTACGACCCCCGGGGAGATACGCAGTATTTT.

V usage is TRBV6-5 and J usage is TRBJ2-3; 7 bases line up with TRBD2. Germline V lookup: CDR1 MNHEY, CDR2 SVGAGI. This CDR3 spans 15 amino acids. V was pared by 0 bases and J by 11 bases, with 11 bases of the junction left unmatched. The CDR3 sequence is CASSYSSQRGGGQYF. Here the CDR3 DNA reads TGTGCCAGCAGTTACTCGAGCCAGCGGGGTGGGGGGCAGTATTTT.

The CDR3 nucleotides read TGTGCCAGCAACATGCAAGGAAGCCAGGGGGCGCCCGGGGAGCTGTTTTTT. The encoded protein is CASNMQGSQGAPGELFF. V gene TRBV21-1 combines with J gene TRBJ2-2; the table gives TRBD1 as D, unverified against the DNA. TRBV21-1 is given as a pseudogene. CDR3 length: 17 amino acids.

The J gene is TRBJ1-2, the V gene TRBV30, with 11 bases matching TRBD1. The CDR3 is 15 residues long. Germline-derived CDR1 and CDR2 are GTSNPN and SVGIG (reference sequence). The V segment lost 3 bases and the J segment 4 bases; nucleotides outside the gene matches: 7. The CDR3 nucleotides are TGTGCCTGGAGAGTCCGGACAGGGGGCTCCTATGGCTACACCTTC. This encodes CAWRVRTGGSYGYTF.

On this clone: Other DNA sequences in the same sample also yield this CDR3. The CDR3 loop is CASSIEGNQPQHF. The CDR3 DNA reads as TGTGCCAGTAGTATTGAGGGAAATCAGCCCCAGCATTTT. V gene TRBV19 combines with J gene TRBJ1-5, with D hard to call. Trimming shortened V by 3 bases and J by 4 bases, and 7 bases separated the two germline ends. The CDR3 length is 13 residues. Germline V lookup: CDR1 LNHDA, CDR2 SQIVND (reference sequence).

This clone was observed once. J is TRBJ2-3 and V is TRBV10-3, with 11 bases that match TRBD2. Trimming cost V 2 bases and J 4 bases; bases outside gene matches: 5. Germline-derived CDR1 and CDR2 are ENHRY and SYGVKD. This CDR3 spans 16 amino acids. Here the CDR3 DNA reads TGTGCCATCAGTGAGCCTACTAGCGGGAGCCCAGATACGCAGTATTTT. It encodes CAISEPTSGSPDTQYF.

The J gene is TRBJ2-3, the V gene TRBV29-1; D is undetermined. The germline V gene encodes CDR1 SQVTM and CDR2 ANQGSEA. Between the trimmed V and J ends, which lost 4 bases and 6 bases, there was a span of 8 bases. This CDR3 comprises 11 residues. The CDR3 protein is CSVGVKDTQYF. CDR3 bases: TGCAGCGTTGGGGTGAAGGATACGCAGTATTTT.

As for this clone: The same CDR3 also results from other DNA sequences found in this sample. The chain employs TRBV4-1 and TRBJ2-1; D unclear. The length of the CDR3 is 12 residues. CDR1 and CDR2 from the germline V gene are MGHRA and YSYEKL. Trimming left V 1 base short and J 7 bases short, with 5 bases between. This chain's CDR3 is CASSQAGNEQFF. In DNA, the CDR3 is TGCGCCAGCAGCCAAGCTGGGAATGAGCAGTTCTTC.

The J gene is TRBJ1-1, the V gene TRBV5-1; D gene uncertain. The CDR3 has 13 amino acids. Trimming took off 3 bases at V and 6 bases at J, with 12 bases between the two ends. Germline CDR1 and CDR2: SGHRS and YFSETQ. The CDR3: CASSSEVTAEAFF. DNA for the CDR3: TGCGCCAGCAGCTCAGAGGTGACGGCTGAAGCTTTCTTT.

The V gene is TRBV20-1, the J gene TRBJ1-5; possibly TRBD1 for D (5 bases). The V gene lost 3 bases and the J gene lost 0 bases, with 12 bases spanning the gap. CDR3 length: 15 residues. The V gene's germline CDR1 is DFQATT and CDR2 SNEGSKA (reference sequence). CDR3 nucleotide sequence: TGCAGTGCTAGTAAGGACACCGATAGCAATCAGCCCCAGCATTTT. Translated: CSASKDTDSNQPQHF.

The J gene is TRBJ1-3, the V gene TRBV6-5, with a possible D match to TRBD1 (6 bases). The V end lost 6 bases, the J end lost 4 bases, and 13 bases lay between the germline ends. This CDR3 contains 14 residues. CDR1 is MNHEY and CDR2 is SVGAGI in the germline V gene. The CDR3, as DNA: TGTGCCAGCAGGGTCGGGGGCAGGGGAAACACCATATATTTT. Protein product: CASRVGGRGNTIYF.

V is TRBV24-1 and J is TRBJ2-1, with 14 bases fitting TRBD2. The CDR3 extends over 17 amino acids. CDR1 is KGHDR and CDR2 is SFDVKD in the germline V gene. V gave up 4 bases and J gave up 9 bases; unmatched junction bases: 10. The CDR3 nucleotides read TGTGCCACCAGTGACAGAGGGACTAGCGGGAGTTTTGGTGAGCAGTTCTTC. Its protein is CATSDRGTSGSFGEQFF.

The rearrangement links TRBV9 to TRBJ2-1; tentative D call: TRBD2 (7 bases). V was shortened by 0 bases and J by 5 bases, with 9 bases between the two germline ends. Per the germline V gene, CDR1 is SGDLS and CDR2 is YYNGEE. CDR3 length: 14 residues. CDR3 sequence (DNA): TGTGCCAGCAGCGTAGAGGGGGGGAACAATGAGCAGTTCTTC. It is translated as CASSVEGGNNEQFF.

The V and J genes are TRBV6-2 or TRBV6-3 and TRBJ1-2, with D possibly being TRBD1 (5 bases). Trimming pared 6 bases from V and 2 bases from J, leaving 16 bases between. The germline CDR1 and CDR2 sequences are MNHEY and SVGEGT. The CDR3 spans 15 residues. The CDR3 spells CASSPLGPRNYGYTF. The CDR3 DNA reads as TGTGCCAGCAGCCCCCTGGGACCCAGGAACTATGGCTACACCTTC.

V gene TRBV5-1 combines with J gene TRBJ2-7, with 10 bases lining up with TRBD1. The CDR3 runs to 17 residues. Germline values: CDR1 SGHRS, CDR2 YFSETQ. V was clipped by 0 bases and J by 2 bases; unmatched bases: 8. The chain's CDR3 is CASSLGGGTGDAYEQYF. The CDR3 DNA is TGCGCCAGCAGCTTGGGGGGAGGGACAGGGGACGCCTACGAGCAGTACTTC.

The table lists this clone with a few counts. The rearrangement uses TRBV3-1 (or the pseudogene TRBV3-2) and TRBJ2-7, with D perhaps TRBD1 (6 bases). This CDR3 is 14 amino acids long. Germline CDR1 and CDR2: LGHDT and YNNKEL (reference sequence). The V end was cut by 1 base, the J end by 3 bases, with 10 bases between. The CDR3 loop is CASSQVATGYEQYF. Here the CDR3 DNA reads TGTGCCAGCAGCCAAGTAGCGACAGGCTACGAGCAGTACTTC.

The chain links TRBV27 to TRBJ1-2; D uncertain. The germline V and J ends were trimmed by 5 bases and 1 base, with 11 bases remaining between them. This CDR3 has 14 residues. The germline V gene has CDR1 MNHEY and CDR2 SMNVEV (reference sequence). The CDR3 sequence: CASSPGDLNYGYTF. The CDR3, as DNA: TGTGCCAGCAGTCCCGGGGATCTTAACTATGGCTACACCTTC.

The chain recombines TRBV5-5 with TRBJ1-5; 11 positions agree with TRBD1. The CDR3 runs 17 residues. Trimming took 4 bases from V and 6 from J; bases not matched to a gene: 12. From germline, CDR1 is SGHKS and CDR2 YYEKEE (reference sequence). The CDR3 loop is CASSPTPRGTGGQPQHF. The CDR3 DNA is TGTGCCAGCAGCCCCACCCCGCGGGGGACAGGGGGTCAGCCCCAGCATTTT.

V is TRBV7-2 and J is TRBJ2-3, with 8 bases aligning to TRBD2. J gave up 6 bases and V 6 bases, and 14 bases lay outside the gene matches. Germline V gene data show CDR1 as SGHTA and CDR2 as FQGNSA. The CDR3 is 16 amino acids. DNA for the CDR3: TGTGCCAGCAGGCGCACTTCCGGGACTAGACCGGATACGCAGTATTTT. As protein: CASRRTSGTRPDTQYF.

CDR3 loop: CASSLGPPAFDEQYF. CDR3 nucleotides: TGTGCCAGCAGCCTCGGACCGCCCGCTTTTGACGAGCAGTACTTC. The chain is built from TRBV4-2 and TRBJ2-7, with D unresolved. Germline loops: CDR1 LGHNA, CDR2 YNFKEQ. The CDR3 covers 15 residues. V was pared by 4 bases and J by 5 bases, with 18 bases between.

This clone was recorded once. The chain combines TRBV12-5 with TRBJ2-2; D is possibly TRBD2 (5 bases). Per the germline V gene, CDR1 is LGHNT and CDR2 is FRNRAP. The CDR3 is made up of 14 amino acids. V was pared by 1 base and J by 4 bases, with 7 bases between. The CDR3 protein is CASGLGAGTGELFF. The CDR3 DNA follows: TGTGCTAGTGGTTTGGGGGCGGGCACCGGGGAGCTGTTTTTT. The full variable domain, in which reference TRBV12-5 and TRBJ2-2 provide the parts outside the CDR3, is DARVTQTPRHKVTEMGQEVTMRCQPILGHNTVFWYRQTMMQGLELLAYFRNRAPLDDSGMPKDRFSAEMPDATLATLKIQPSEPRDSAVYFCASGLGAGTGELFFGEGSRLTVL.